The TCR beta chain under discussion was sequenced for a study of identical twins. Overall study results and limits: Out-of-frame alpha sequences common to twins exhibited a surplus of low generation probability.

The germline V gene encodes CDR1 SGHTA and CDR2 FQGNSA. The length of the CDR3 is 15 residues. V lost 1 base and J lost 7, with 11 bases in between. This clonotype occurred a few times. Its antigen is unidentified. Through template switching, a universal primer site was introduced, and the cDNA contained unique molecular identifiers. TCRdb fed the 5' RACE reads into MiXCR, producing one record per CDR3 protein. Of some 1,700,000 distinct CDR3 sequences in the sample, more than 30% are singletons; the top ten hold about 0.27%. The chain joins TRBV7-2 to TRBJ1-6; no clear D gene. Sequencing was performed on cord blood. This TCR came from a newborn girl in good health. The CDR3 reads CASSLVAGLNSPLHF. The CDR3 bases are TGTGCCAGCAGCTTAGTGGCGGGTCTGAATTCACCCCTCCACTTT.